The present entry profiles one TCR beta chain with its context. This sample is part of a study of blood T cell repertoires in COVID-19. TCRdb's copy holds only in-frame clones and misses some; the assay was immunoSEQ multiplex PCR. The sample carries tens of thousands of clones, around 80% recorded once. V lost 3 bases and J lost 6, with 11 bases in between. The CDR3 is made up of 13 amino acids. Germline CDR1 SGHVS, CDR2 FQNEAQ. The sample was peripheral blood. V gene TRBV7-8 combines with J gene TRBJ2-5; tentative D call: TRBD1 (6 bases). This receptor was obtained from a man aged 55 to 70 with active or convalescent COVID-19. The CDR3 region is CASSFGDTKTQYF. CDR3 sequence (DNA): TGTGCCAGCAGCTTCGGGGACACGAAGACCCAGTACTTC.